The 22 T cell receptor beta chains in this list originate from one sample, sequenced in a study of blood T cell repertoires in COVID-19. Sequenced by immunoSEQ multiplex PCR; TCRdb stores in-frame clones only, minus some. The sample lists approximately 300,000 clones, roughly nine tenths occurring once. The sample was PBMCs or T cells enriched from blood (not recorded which). These receptors originate from a woman aged 30 to 39 who had been exposed to COVID-19.

The chain employs TRBV12-3 or TRBV12-4 and TRBJ2-3; maybe TRBD2 (5 bases). This CDR3 region has 12 residues. V was clipped by 5 bases and J by 11 bases, with 14 bases between them. The CDR3 DNA is TGTGCCAGCAGTAGGAGCGGACCGCAGCAGTATTTT. Protein: CASSRSGPQQYF.

The rearrangement uses TRBV3-1 (or the pseudogene TRBV3-2) and TRBJ1-2; no clear D gene. This CDR3 has 18 amino acids. In germline, CDR1 is LGHDT, CDR2 YNNKEL (reference sequence). The V gene lost 0 bases and the J gene lost 7 bases, with 24 bases spanning the gap. CDR3 nucleotides: TGTGCCAGCAGCCAAGAGAAAGGCTTATCAGCTAGTTTCTGTGGCTACACCTTC. This codes for CASSQEKGLSASFCGYTF.

This clone appeared a single time. V and J are TRBV4-3 and TRBJ2-1; maybe TRBD1 (6 bases). The CDR3 consists of 16 residues. Germline CDR1 reads LGHNA; CDR2 reads YSLEER. V lost 0 bases and J 4 bases, leaving 13 bases between the germline ends. The CDR3 DNA is TGCGCCAGCAGCCAAGAGACAGGTCCCTCTTACAATGAGCAGTTCTTC. As protein: CASSQETGPSYNEQFF.

This clone was seen a single time. The J gene is TRBJ2-5, the V gene TRBV7-2; TRBD1 matches 11 bases. The CDR3 length is 15 residues. The V gene's germline CDR1 is SGHTA and CDR2 FQGNSA. V gave up 7 bases and J gave up 5 bases; unmatched junction bases: 9. The CDR3 is CASNGQGAKTETQYF. CDR3 nucleotide sequence: TGTGCCAGCAATGGACAGGGGGCGAAAACGGAGACCCAGTACTTC.

The J gene is TRBJ2-7, the V gene TRBV7-6; TRBD2 matches 10 bases. Germline V gene lookup returns CDR1 SGHVS and CDR2 FNYEAQ. The CDR3 has 17 residues. J gave up 5 bases and V 4 bases, and 14 bases lay outside the gene matches. The CDR3 region is CASSSYGTSEKENEQYF. The CDR3 DNA sequence: TGTGCCAGCAGCTCCTACGGGACTAGCGAGAAGGAAAACGAGCAGTACTTC.

The chain uses TRBV6-5 and TRBJ2-7; tentative D call: TRBD2 (5 bases). The CDR3 loop spans 14 amino acids. CDR1 is MNHEY, CDR2 SVGAGI, per germline. Trimming shortened V by 2 bases and J by 2 bases, and 10 bases separated the two germline ends. In DNA, the CDR3 is TGTGCCAGCAGTTACAAGGACTCCGCCTACGAGCAGTACTTC. Its protein is CASSYKDSAYEQYF.

This chain joins TRBV5-1 and TRBJ2-5, with TRBD1 identical over 7 bases. The CDR3 is made up of 17 amino acids. With V trimmed by 4 bases and J by 5 bases, 17 bases remained unmatched. The germline CDR1 and CDR2 sequences are SGHRS and YFSETQ. This CDR3 is CASSVGIIGGATETQYF. The CDR3 DNA follows: TGCGCCAGCAGCGTCGGCATCATAGGGGGCGCCACGGAGACCCAGTACTTC.

The chain couples TRBV20-1 to TRBJ1-2; tentatively, D is TRBD1 (6 bases). CDR3 length: 13 amino acids. CDR1 and CDR2 from the germline V gene are DFQATT and SNEGSKA (reference sequence). V was clipped by 3 bases and J by 2 bases, with 10 bases between them. CDR3 amino acids: CSASPGQNYGYTF. Here the CDR3 DNA reads TGCAGTGCTAGTCCGGGACAAAACTATGGCTACACCTTC.

This chain uses TRBV5-1 with TRBJ2-2; 10 bases are a match to TRBD1. This CDR3 contains 15 residues. Germline V lookup: CDR1 SGHRS, CDR2 YFSETQ. V shed 0 bases and J 5 bases; nucleotides not matched to a gene: 1. This chain's CDR3 is CASSLGGQGTGELFF. Here the CDR3 DNA reads TGCGCCAGCAGCTTGGGGGGACAGGGGACCGGGGAGCTGTTTTTT.

This clone was observed once. This chain uses TRBV6-1 with TRBJ1-3, with 8 bases fitting TRBD1. Germline V gene sequence: CDR1 MNHNS, CDR2 SASEGT. The CDR3 is 14 residues long. Trimming cost V 3 bases and J 5 bases; bases outside gene matches: 3. CDR3 residues: CASSDWTGRNTIYF. The CDR3 DNA follows: TGTGCCAGCAGTGATTGGACAGGGAGAAACACCATATATTTT.

The chain joins TRBV29-1 to TRBJ1-6; 8 nucleotides agree with TRBD1. The CDR3 runs to 13 residues. The germline V gene has CDR1 SQVTM and CDR2 ANQGSEA. J lost 10 bases, V lost 7 bases, and 9 bases had no gene match. CDR3 coding DNA: TGCAGCGCCGCTGGACAGGGACCGTCACCCCTCCACTTT. This translates into CSAAGQGPSPLHF.

The chain uses TRBV7-2 and TRBJ1-2, with 8 nucleotides matching TRBD1. CDR3 length equals 15 residues. The trim removed 5 bases at V and 7 bases at J, leaving 12 bases unmatched. The V gene's germline CDR1 is SGHTA and CDR2 FQGNSA. The CDR3 is CASSQFLDRVIGYTF. CDR3 bases: TGTGCCAGCAGCCAATTTCTGGACAGGGTTATTGGCTACACCTTC.

This chain links TRBV11-2 with TRBJ1-6; D perhaps matches TRBD1 (6 bases). CDR1 SGHAT and CDR2 FQNNGV come from the germline V gene. The CDR3 covers 17 residues. V lost 5 bases and J lost 6, with 20 bases in between. As DNA, the CDR3 is TGTGCCAGCAGCCCAATGGACAGCTCACTATTTAATTCACCCCTCCACTTT. This encodes CASSPMDSSLFNSPLHF.

CDR3 bases: TGTGCCAGCAGCCAAGACGGGATGGGGAGGACTGAAGCTTTCTTT. Translated, it gives CASSQDGMGRTEAFF. The V gene is TRBV4-2, the J gene TRBJ1-1; D remains ambiguous. V gave up 0 bases and J gave up 5 bases, with 13 bases separating them. The CDR3 is 15 amino acids. Germline V lookup: CDR1 LGHNA, CDR2 YNFKEQ.

The chain carries TRBV27 and TRBJ1-6; D may be TRBD1 (5 bases). CDR1 is MNHEY and CDR2 is SMNVEV in the germline V gene (reference sequence). The CDR3 runs to 16 residues. Deletions cut 5 bases from V and 8 bases from J, with 19 bases between. This chain's CDR3 is CASSPYMGGTDSPLHF. CDR3 coding DNA: TGTGCCAGCAGTCCTTACATGGGGGGTACGGATTCACCCCTCCACTTT.

The chain recombines TRBV25-1 with TRBJ2-5; D perhaps matches TRBD1 (5 bases). V was shortened by 5 bases and J by 5 bases, with 12 bases between the two germline ends. The CDR3 length is 13 residues. Germline V gene lookup returns CDR1 MGHDK and CDR2 SYGVNS. The CDR3 loop is CASSPTGPETQYF. In nucleotides, the CDR3 is TGTGCCAGCAGTCCAACAGGTCCGGAGACCCAGTACTTC.

This sequence joins TRBV5-4 and TRBJ2-6; 7 positions agree with TRBD1. V gave up 0 bases and J gave up 1 base; unmatched junction bases: 1. Looked up from germline, CDR1 is SGHNT and CDR2 is YYREEE (reference sequence). The CDR3 extends over 16 amino acids. CDR3 nucleotide sequence: TGTGCCAGCAGCTTGGCGACAGGGTCTGGGGCCAACGTCCTGACTTTC. Translated, it gives CASSLATGSGANVLTF.

The V and J genes are TRBV25-1 and TRBJ1-1, with unresolved D. The CDR3 sequence is 14 residues long. Trimming removed 5 bases from V and 1 base from J, with 11 bases in between. The germline gives CDR1 MGHDK, CDR2 SYGVNS. CDR3 sequence reads: CASSPLGRNTEAFF. In DNA form, the CDR3 reads TGTGCCAGCAGTCCCCTGGGGAGGAACACTGAAGCTTTCTTT.

V and J are TRBV28 and TRBJ2-7; 7 bases are a match to TRBD1. From germline, CDR1 is MDHEN and CDR2 SYDVKM. CDR3 length equals 15 residues. The V gene end was trimmed by 6 bases and the J gene end by 2 bases; junction bases not matched to a gene: 10. CDR3 nucleotides: TGTGCCAGCAGCCTTCGTACAGGGGAAGCCTACGAGCAGTACTTC. This encodes CASSLRTGEAYEQYF.

The rearrangement joins TRBV5-1 to TRBJ2-2; D may be TRBD1 (5 bases). The CDR3 has 14 residues. Deletions cut 4 bases from V and 4 bases from J, with 11 bases between. CDR1 is SGHRS, CDR2 YFSETQ, per germline. The CDR3 protein is CASSGWTFTGELFF. As DNA, the CDR3 is TGCGCCAGCAGCGGATGGACATTCACCGGGGAGCTGTTTTTT.

This clone has a single count. V usage is TRBV10-3 and J usage is TRBJ2-2, with 8 bases aligning to TRBD1. The CDR3 extends over 20 amino acids. V shed 0 bases, J shed 1 base, and the junction held 13 bases outside the gene matches. Germline loops: CDR1 ENHRY, CDR2 SYGVKD. CDR3 sequence: CAISESMAPSDRGNTGELFF. CDR3 bases: TGTGCCATCAGTGAGTCGATGGCCCCCTCAGACAGGGGGAACACCGGGGAGCTGTTTTTT.

This chain joins TRBV9 and TRBJ1-3, with TRBD1 as a possible D gene (5 bases). V shed 0 bases and J shed 0 bases, with 13 bases lying between them. The germline V gene encodes CDR1 SGDLS and CDR2 YYNGEE. CDR3 size: 17 residues. CDR3 amino acids: CASSVAPQGSSGNTIYF. The CDR3 DNA sequence: TGTGCCAGCAGCGTAGCTCCCCAGGGCTCCTCTGGAAACACCATATATTTT.